This section outlines one T cell receptor beta chain sequence together with its context. The length of the CDR3 is 15 residues. The germline gives CDR1 KGHDR, CDR2 SFDVKD. With 1 base clipped from V and 6 bases from J, the junction kept 2 bases outside the gene matches. This sample is part of a study of control samples from healthy donors and cancer patients. TCRdb's copy holds only in-frame clones and misses some; the assay was immunoSEQ multiplex PCR. This sample has 150,000 to 160,000 clones, with approximately 93% found just once. The chain uses TRBV24-1 and TRBJ2-2; 9 positions match TRBD2. Sequencing used blood. This clonotype was sampled from a man between 40 and 49 years old in good health. The CDR3 nucleotides are TGTGCCACCAGTGATTTAGGGACTAGCTCCGGGGAGCTGTTTTTT. Protein product: CATSDLGTSSGELFF.